This entry concerns a single T cell receptor (beta chain). Its antigen is not identified. The germline V gene has CDR1 SGHVS and CDR2 FQNEAQ. V lost 1 base to trimming and J lost 2 bases; unmatched junction nucleotides: 13. The length of the CDR3 is 18 residues. These data come from a study of identical twins. A universal primer site was incorporated via template switching, and the cDNA contained unique molecular identifiers. Each CDR3 protein gets one entry after TCRdb re-called the 5' RACE reads with MiXCR. This sample has just under 550,000 distinct CDR3 sequences, with 13% to 15% found just once. Study observations and caveats: Fewer insertions marked abundant cord blood beta clonotypes; young adult naive trended weakly, memory not at all.

The same sample was also studied in work on yellow fever vaccine responses in identical twins.

What was sequenced was CD4+ T cells sorted from blood. This TCR was sampled from a woman in her late teens or twenties in good health. The chain couples TRBV7-8 to TRBJ2-5; TRBD2 matches 7 bases. The CDR3 spells CASSLEEFSGPSQETQYF. The CDR3 nucleotides read TGTGCCAGCAGCTTAGAGGAGTTTAGCGGGCCAAGTCAAGAGACCCAGTACTTC.